The rows below give T cell receptor beta chains drawn from one sample of a study of shared clonotypes between healthy human individuals. Profiling relied on immunoSEQ multiplex PCR, and the TCRdb table lists in-frame clones only, not all of them. The repertoire has roughly 1.5 million clones, approximately 98% of them found once; the top ten carry about 0.4%. The sample consisted of naive CD4+ T cells sorted from blood. The receptors here all came from a young man in good health. The CDR3 runs from the conserved cysteine through the conserved F or W. D genes are given only for firm matches. Only some rows state a clone size, as once, few, many or a class for expanded clones.

cdr3_nt cdr3_aa d_call clone_size j_call v_call
TGTGCCAGCAGCTTGGCTTACCCTGGGGAGACCCAGTACTTC CASSLAYPGETQYF . . TRBJ2-5 TRBV5-4
TGTGCCAGCAGCTTAGCGGAGGCGGGGGCACCCTACGAGCAGTACTTC CASSLAEAGAPYEQYF . . TRBJ2-7 TRBV7-6
TGTGCCAGCAGCCCTGACATGAACACTGAAGCTTTCTTT CASSPDMNTEAFF . . TRBJ1-1 TRBV7-9
TGCGCCAGCAATCCCAGCGGGATAGGCGAGCAGTACTTC CASNPSGIGEQYF TRBD2 . TRBJ2-7 TRBV5-1
TGCAGCGTTCCCCCGGGACAGTCAAGAAACGAGCAGTACTTC CSVPPGQSRNEQYF TRBD1 . TRBJ2-7 TRBV29-1
TGCGCCAGCAGTGGAGGGTACGAGCAGTACTTC CASSGGYEQYF . . TRBJ2-7 TRBV10-2
TGTGCCAGCAGTCCAGGACACCAACTTCGCCGCGAGCAGTACTTC CASSPGHQLRREQYF . . TRBJ2-7 TRBV27
TGTGCCATCAGTGAGCCACAAGGAGGGAACACCGGGGAGCTGTTTTTT CAISEPQGGNTGELFF . . TRBJ2-2 TRBV10-3
TGCGCCAGCAGCTTGGGGACGTTTTACAATGAGCAGTTCTTC CASSLGTFYNEQFF . . TRBJ2-1 TRBV5-1
TGTGCCAGCCAACGGGGACAAGGTTTCACCGGGGAGCTGTTTTTT CASQRGQGFTGELFF . . TRBJ2-2 TRBV28
TGTGCCATCAGTGGATACCCGGGACTAGCGCCGTCTTACGAGCAGTACTTC CAISGYPGLAPSYEQYF TRBD2 . TRBJ2-7 TRBV10-3
TGCGCCAGCAGCTTGGGGACAGGGACCGGGGAGCTGTTTTTT CASSLGTGTGELFF TRBD1 . TRBJ2-2 TRBV5-1
TGTGCCAGTAGTATTGGGAGACCTAGCGGGTACAATGAGCAGTTCTTC CASSIGRPSGYNEQFF TRBD2 once TRBJ2-1 TRBV19
TGCGCCAGCAGCTCTGCAAGGCCGGAGACCCAGTACTTC CASSSARPETQYF . . TRBJ2-5 TRBV5-1
TGTGCCAGCAGCTTAGATGCCGACTACGAGCAGTACTTC CASSLDADYEQYF . . TRBJ2-7 TRBV11-2
TGTGCCAGCAGCCAAGATGCGTGGGGGAATGAGCAGTTCTTC CASSQDAWGNEQFF . . TRBJ2-1 TRBV14
TGTGCCAGCAGCTTGGAGCCGGGGAGCGACGAGCAGTACTTC CASSLEPGSDEQYF . . TRBJ2-7 TRBV5-4
TGTGCCAGCAGCTTAGTAGCTAGCGGGAGGGTAGCGTCCTACGAGCAGTACTTC CASSLVASGRVASYEQYF TRBD2 . TRBJ2-7 TRBV7-2
TGTGCCAGCAGCCCCCAGGGACAGGGAAACACTGAAGCTTTCTTT CASSPQGQGNTEAFF TRBD1 . TRBJ1-1 TRBV9
TGTGCCAGCTCACCATGGACTACAGGGCTCTCCTACGAGCAGTACTTC CASSPWTTGLSYEQYF . . TRBJ2-7 TRBV18
TGTGCCACATCCCTAGAGGGAACCGGGGAGCTGTTTTTT CATSLEGTGELFF . once TRBJ2-2 TRBV27
TGTGCCAGCAGTGAAGGGGCCGGGACAGGGTTTGCAGAGACCCAGTACTTC CASSEGAGTGFAETQYF TRBD1 . TRBJ2-5 TRBV2
TGCGCCAGCTCGCCTACCGGGGTAGGTCAGCCCCAGCATTTT CASSPTGVGQPQHF . once TRBJ1-5 TRBV10-2
TGTGCCAGCAGCTTAGTTTCTAGCGGGAGGGGTAACCACGAGCAGTACTTC CASSLVSSGRGNHEQYF TRBD2 . TRBJ2-7 TRBV7-9
TGTGCCAGCAGTTTAGGTGGGGCCCTAATGCTCGGCGAGCAGTACTTC CASSLGGALMLGEQYF . . TRBJ2-7 TRBV28
TGTGCCAGTAGGCTCGACGGACAGAAGTCAAAACTGTTTTTT CASRLDGQKSKLFF . . TRBJ1-4 TRBV19
TGTGCCAGCAGTTTATTCGACAGGGCCTACGAGCAGTACTTC CASSLFDRAYEQYF TRBD1 . TRBJ2-7 TRBV27
TGTGCCAGCAGTTTTGGGGTGGCGGGAGGCCGGTACGAGCAGTACTTC CASSFGVAGGRYEQYF TRBD2 . TRBJ2-7 TRBV6-6
TGTGCCAGCAGCCAAGCCTACGGAAGGGTGGTGTCTGGACTAGATGGGCGAGATACGCAGTATTTT CASSQAYGRVVSGLDGRDTQYF TRBD2 . TRBJ2-3 TRBV4-2
TGTGCCAGCAGCTTAAAGGGACTAGCGGGAGTGACGGAGACCCAGTACTTC CASSLKGLAGVTETQYF TRBD2 . TRBJ2-5 TRBV7-8
TGCGCCAGCAGCTTTGGTTCCGGGACACGGACCTACGAGCAGTACTTC CASSFGSGTRTYEQYF . . TRBJ2-7 TRBV5-1
TGTGCCAGCAGCCCCGGGACAGGGAACACTGAAGCTTTCTTT CASSPGTGNTEAFF TRBD1 . TRBJ1-1 TRBV6-6
TGCAGCGCTGCCGGGACTAGCGGGAGCTTTTACAATGAGCAGTTCTTC CSAAGTSGSFYNEQFF TRBD2 . TRBJ2-1 TRBV29-1
TGCAGCGTTGAACGGGGTAGGGCAGAGACCCAGTACTTC CSVERGRAETQYF . . TRBJ2-5 TRBV29-1
TGCAGCGTTGCCAGCGGGAGGCCAGATACGCAGTATTTT CSVASGRPDTQYF TRBD2 . TRBJ2-3 TRBV29-1
TGTGCCAGCACCGGAACGGGGGGGGGCCGGCAGCCCCAGCATTTT CASTGTGGGRQPQHF . . TRBJ1-5 TRBV2
TGCGCCAGCAGTGAGTCTTGGGGCATGTCCTACAATGAGCAGTTCTTC CASSESWGMSYNEQFF . . TRBJ2-1 TRBV10-2
TGTGCCAGCTCATTTCTACAGGGTTACACCGGGGAGCTGTTTTTT CASSFLQGYTGELFF . . TRBJ2-2 TRBV18
TGTGCCAGCTCTCCAGGGAGCTCCTACGAGCAGTACTTC CASSPGSSYEQYF . . TRBJ2-7 TRBV18
TGTGCCAGCAGTTTTTTACGGGGACAGGGGGGCCGCACTGAGGCGCAGTATTTT CASSFLRGQGGRTEAQYF TRBD1 . TRBJ2-3 TRBV27
TGCGCCAGCAGCCGGCGATCTGGACAGGGGGCCGATGAGCAGTTCTTC CASSRRSGQGADEQFF TRBD1 . TRBJ2-1 TRBV5-1
TGTGCCTGGAGGGCAACCGGTCGATTCACAGATACGCAGTATTTT CAWRATGRFTDTQYF . . TRBJ2-3 TRBV30
TGTGCCAGCAGTTCCGGGGGTGAAAAACTGTTTTTT CASSSGGEKLFF . . TRBJ1-4 TRBV28
TGTGCCACCAGCCCACGGCCCGGGGGATTTGGAACTAATGAAAAACTGTTTTTT CATSPRPGGFGTNEKLFF . . TRBJ1-4 TRBV15
TGTGCCAGCAGTGTAGAGGGGGCGAGTTTTGATGAGCAGTTCTTC CASSVEGASFDEQFF TRBD1 . TRBJ2-1 TRBV6-4
TGCAGTGTATCCGGGACAGTTGGGACAGATACGCAGTATTTT CSVSGTVGTDTQYF TRBD1 . TRBJ2-3 TRBV29-1
TGTGCCAGCAGCTATGGACTAGCGGGTAACAATGAGCAGTTCTTC CASSYGLAGNNEQFF TRBD2 once TRBJ2-1 TRBV7-8
TGCAGCGTTGGCCCCGTAGCGGGGAACAACTACAATGAGCAGTTCTTC CSVGPVAGNNYNEQFF TRBD2 once TRBJ2-1 TRBV29-1